The 23 T cell receptor beta chains presented below share a single source sample, sequenced in a study of monozygotic twins with inflammatory bowel disease (dated by TCRdb to the late 2010s). The library was built by means of 5' RACE. Instrument on record: Illumina HiSeq 2500. After TCRdb reprocessed the reads, each CDR3 protein sequence was kept as one row, without DNA. The sample's records list 300,000 to 400,000 distinct CDR3 sequences. The top ten hold around 2% of the sample. The specimen was blood. The source of these receptors is a human donor with ulcerative colitis or Crohn's disease, or a healthy co-twin of an affected twin (not recorded which).

The rearrangement joins TRBV28 to TRBJ2-1; TCRdb selects TRBD2, and the lack of DNA leaves this call unchecked. Looked up from germline, CDR1 is MDHEN and CDR2 is SYDVKM. The CDR3 is 18 residues long. The CDR3: CASSSHLAGAVPGNEQFF.

The chain combines TRBV29-1 with TRBJ2-7; as DNA is missing, the TRBD1 call by TCRdb cannot be tested. Germline V CDR1 and CDR2: SQVTM, ANQGSEA. The CDR3 has 15 amino acids. The CDR3 loop reads CSVADTGTGSYEQYF.

V gene TRBV6-5 combines with J gene TRBJ2-7. The germline CDR1 and CDR2 sequences are MNHEY and SVGAGI. CDR3 length: 14 amino acids. CDR3 in amino acids: CASSYSRNSYEQYF.

The chain couples TRBV7-9 to TRBJ2-3. This CDR3 has 16 amino acids. Germline V gives CDR1 SEHNR, CDR2 FQNEAQ (reference sequence). The CDR3 region is CASSLADSYSTDTQYF. Full variable domain (remainder filled in from reference TRBV7-9 and TRBJ2-3): DTGVSQNPRHKITKRGQNVTFRCDPISEHNRLYWYRQTLGQGPEFLTYFQNEAQLEKSRLLSDRFSAERPKGSFSTLEIQRTEQGDSAMYLCASSLADSYSTDTQYFGPGTRLTVL.

The chain is built from TRBV7-2 and TRBJ1-2; TCRdb lists TRBD1, though no DNA is available to test this call. Germline V gene data show CDR1 as SGHTA and CDR2 as FQGNSA. The CDR3 covers 14 residues. CDR3 region: CASSSSRGGAGYTF.

The chain links TRBV7-6 to TRBJ2-3; checking the TCRdb D call of TRBD1 is not possible without DNA. This CDR3 comprises 15 residues. Germline V gene sequence: CDR1 SGHVS, CDR2 FNYEAQ. The CDR3: CASSLGQGAADTQYF.

This chain's CDR3 is CATSRAGTGTNEKLFF. The rearrangement links TRBV15 to TRBJ1-4; lacking DNA, the TRBD1 call made by TCRdb goes unchecked. This CDR3 comprises 16 residues. From germline, CDR1 is LNHNV and CDR2 YYDKDF (reference sequence).

The rearrangement links TRBV4-1 to TRBJ1-5. Germline loops: CDR1 MGHRA, CDR2 YSYEKL. The length of the CDR3 is 14 residues. This chain's CDR3 is CASSQGGVAQPQHF.

The chain is built from TRBV6-6 and TRBJ2-7. The CDR3 is made up of 11 amino acids. Germline CDR1 reads MNHNY; CDR2 reads SVGAGI (reference sequence). The CDR3 reads CASSYKDEQYF.

The chain uses TRBV5-1 and TRBJ2-1. The germline CDR1 and CDR2 sequences are SGHRS and YFSETQ. This CDR3 is built from 16 residues. CDR3: CASSLAWGSSYNEQFF.

The chain joins TRBV20-1 to TRBJ2-7. CDR1 is DFQATT and CDR2 is SNEGSKA in the germline V gene (reference sequence). The CDR3 covers 12 residues. CDR3 protein: CSATMSAYEQYF.

The chain has TRBV5-1 and TRBJ1-2; TCRdb calls TRBD1, which cannot be checked without DNA. Germline V gene data show CDR1 as SGHRS and CDR2 as YFSETQ. The CDR3 length is 15 residues. CDR3 sequence reads: CASSLGGEANYGYTF.

The chain links TRBV5-1 to TRBJ2-2; TCRdb's assignment of TRBD1 cannot be checked, as there is no DNA. The germline V gene has CDR1 SGHRS and CDR2 YFSETQ. The CDR3 sequence is 16 residues long. CDR3 in amino acids: CASSGRQGGNTGELFF.

The chain has TRBV28 and TRBJ1-2; the TCRdb call, TRBD1, lacks DNA for checking. This CDR3 comprises 14 residues. Germline CDR1 MDHEN, CDR2 SYDVKM. CDR3 residues: CASSPGRHGYGYTF.

The chain recombines TRBV19 with TRBJ2-4; TCRdb names TRBD2, which stays unverified in the absence of DNA. Germline V lookup: CDR1 LNHDA, CDR2 SQIVND (reference sequence). There are 17 residues in the CDR3. The CDR3 region is CASTSNYGLAGANIQYF. Combining the CDR3 with reference TRBV19 and TRBJ2-4 gives the whole variable domain DGGITQSPKYLFRKEGQNVTLSCEQNLNHDAMYWYRQDPGQGLRLIYYSQIVNDFQKGDIAEGYSVSREKKESFPLTVTSAQKNPTAFYLCASTSNYGLAGANIQYFGAGTRLSVL.

The V and J genes are TRBV5-6 and TRBJ2-3; TCRdb proposes TRBD1, but this gene call is untestable without DNA. The CDR3 totals 17 residues. CDR1 and CDR2 from the germline V gene are SGHDT and YYEEEE. CDR3 sequence reads: CASSFTSTGGFADTQYF.

The chain uses TRBV19 and TRBJ2-1; TCRdb outputs TRBD1, but without DNA this stays unchecked. This CDR3 spans 15 amino acids. Germline V gene lookup returns CDR1 LNHDA and CDR2 SQIVND (reference sequence). CDR3 protein: CASSPTGTAQSGQFF.

The chain joins TRBV18 to TRBJ2-5. The length of the CDR3 is 15 residues. The germline V gene has CDR1 KGHSH and CDR2 LQKENI. The chain's CDR3 is CASSPRAGVQETQYF.

This chain joins TRBV28 and TRBJ2-7; TCRdb calls TRBD1, which cannot be checked without DNA. The length of the CDR3 is 19 residues. Germline values: CDR1 MDHEN, CDR2 SYDVKM. The CDR3 spells CASSSIYIHTPRQTYEQYF. The variable domain in full, completed from reference TRBV28 and TRBJ2-7, reads DVKVTQSSRYLVKRTGEKVFLECVQDMDHENMFWYRQDPGLGLRLIYFSYDVKMKEKGDIPEGYSVSREKKERFSLILESASTNQTSMYLCASSSIYIHTPRQTYEQYFGPGTRLTVT.

The chain uses TRBV7-3 and TRBJ2-1; checking the TCRdb D call of TRBD1 is not possible without DNA. The CDR3 has 14 amino acids. Germline V CDR1 and CDR2: SGHTA, FQGTGA. CDR3 amino acids: CASSSLQGANEQFF.

CDR3: CASRGRGRGVEKLFF. The rearrangement joins TRBV6-1 to TRBJ1-4; the D call from TCRdb, TRBD1, cannot be confirmed without DNA. The CDR3 is 15 amino acids. Germline V gene data show CDR1 as MNHNS and CDR2 as SASEGT.

The chain uses TRBV4-1 and TRBJ2-3; absent DNA, TCRdb's TRBD1 call cannot be checked. The germline V gene has CDR1 MGHRA and CDR2 YSYEKL. The CDR3 loop spans 18 amino acids. The CDR3 loop reads CASSQDPPGPTFLYTQYF.

V is TRBV4-1 and J is TRBJ2-4; TCRdb designates TRBD1, a call that cannot be tested without DNA. CDR1 and CDR2 (germline): MGHRA, YSYEKL. This CDR3 has 16 residues. CDR3 amino acids: CASSQDRGRGENIQYF.